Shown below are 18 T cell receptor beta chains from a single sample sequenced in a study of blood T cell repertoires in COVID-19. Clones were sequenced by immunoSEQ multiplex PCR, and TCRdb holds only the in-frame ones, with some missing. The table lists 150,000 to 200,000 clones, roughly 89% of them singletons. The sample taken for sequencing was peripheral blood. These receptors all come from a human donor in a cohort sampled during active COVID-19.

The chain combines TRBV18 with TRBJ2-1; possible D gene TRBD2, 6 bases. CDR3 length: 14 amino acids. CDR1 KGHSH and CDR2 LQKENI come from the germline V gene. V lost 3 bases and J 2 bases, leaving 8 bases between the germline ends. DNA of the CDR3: TGTGCCAGCTCACCGGCGGGGCCCTACAATGAGCAGTTCTTC. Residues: CASSPAGPYNEQFF.

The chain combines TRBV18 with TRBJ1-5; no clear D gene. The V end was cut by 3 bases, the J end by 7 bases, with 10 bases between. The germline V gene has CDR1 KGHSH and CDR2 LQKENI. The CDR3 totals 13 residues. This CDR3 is CASSPRSGQPQHF. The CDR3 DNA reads TGTGCCAGCTCACCGCGGAGCGGCCAGCCCCAGCATTTT.

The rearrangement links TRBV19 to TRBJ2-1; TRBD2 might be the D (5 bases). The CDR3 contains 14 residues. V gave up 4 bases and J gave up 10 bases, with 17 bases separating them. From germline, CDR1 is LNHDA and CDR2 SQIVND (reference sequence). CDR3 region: CASSTQVGVGEQFF. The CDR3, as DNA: TGTGCCAGTAGTACCCAGGTCGGGGTGGGGGAGCAGTTCTTC.

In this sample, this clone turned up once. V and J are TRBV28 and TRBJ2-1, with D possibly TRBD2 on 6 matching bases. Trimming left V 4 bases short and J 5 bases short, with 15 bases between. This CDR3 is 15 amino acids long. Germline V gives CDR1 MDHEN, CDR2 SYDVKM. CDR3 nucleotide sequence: TGTGCCAGCAGTTATCTTCCGGGAGAGAACAATGAGCAGTTCTTC. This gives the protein CASSYLPGENNEQFF. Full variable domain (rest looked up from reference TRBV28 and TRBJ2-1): DVKVTQSSRYLVKRTGEKVFLECVQDMDHENMFWYRQDPGLGLRLIYFSYDVKMKEKGDIPEGYSVSREKKERFSLILESASTNQTSMYLCASSYLPGENNEQFFGPGTRLTVL.

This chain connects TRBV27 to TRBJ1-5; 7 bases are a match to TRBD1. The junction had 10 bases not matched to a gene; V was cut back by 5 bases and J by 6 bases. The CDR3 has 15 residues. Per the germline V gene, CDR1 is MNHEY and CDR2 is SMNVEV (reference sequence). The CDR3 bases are TGTGCCAGCAGTACCTCAGGGACAGTGGCTCAGCCCCAGCATTTT. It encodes CASSTSGTVAQPQHF.

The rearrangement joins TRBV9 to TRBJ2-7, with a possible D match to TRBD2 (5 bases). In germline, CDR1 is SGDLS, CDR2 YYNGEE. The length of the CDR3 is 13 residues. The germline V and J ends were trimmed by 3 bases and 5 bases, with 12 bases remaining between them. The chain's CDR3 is CASSAAREHEQYF. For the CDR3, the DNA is TGTGCCAGCAGCGCTGCCCGGGAACACGAGCAGTACTTC.

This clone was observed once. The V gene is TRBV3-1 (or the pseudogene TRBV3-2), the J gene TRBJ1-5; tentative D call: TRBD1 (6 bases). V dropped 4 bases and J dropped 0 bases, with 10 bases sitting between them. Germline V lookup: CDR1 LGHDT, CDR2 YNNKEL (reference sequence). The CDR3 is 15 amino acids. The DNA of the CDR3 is TGTGCCAGCAGCCCACAGGGATATAGCAATCAGCCCCAGCATTTT. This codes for CASSPQGYSNQPQHF.

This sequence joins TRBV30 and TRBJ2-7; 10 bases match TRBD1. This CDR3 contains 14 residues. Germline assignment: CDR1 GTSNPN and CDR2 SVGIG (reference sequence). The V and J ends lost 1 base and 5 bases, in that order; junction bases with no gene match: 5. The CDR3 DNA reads TGTGCCTGGAGTGCTGGGACAGGGGTCCACGAGCAGTACTTC. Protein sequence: CAWSAGTGVHEQYF.

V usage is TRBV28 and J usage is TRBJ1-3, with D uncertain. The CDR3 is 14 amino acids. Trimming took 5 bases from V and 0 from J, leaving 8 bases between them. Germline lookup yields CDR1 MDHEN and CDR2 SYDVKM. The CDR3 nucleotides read TGTGCCAGCAGTAGCGCAGTCTCTGGAAACACCATATATTTT. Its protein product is CASSSAVSGNTIYF.

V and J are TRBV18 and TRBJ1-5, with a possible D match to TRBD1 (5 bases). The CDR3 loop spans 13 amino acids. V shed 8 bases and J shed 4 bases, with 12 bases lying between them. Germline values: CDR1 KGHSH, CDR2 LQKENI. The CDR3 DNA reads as TGTGCCAGCGCATCGGGGGTGAATCAGCCCCAGCATTTT. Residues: CASASGVNQPQHF.

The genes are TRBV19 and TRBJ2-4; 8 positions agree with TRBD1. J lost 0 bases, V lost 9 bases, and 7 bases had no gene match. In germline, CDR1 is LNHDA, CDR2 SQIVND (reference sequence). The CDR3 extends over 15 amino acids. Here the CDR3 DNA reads TGTGCCAGCAATAACAGGGGGGAAGCCAAAAACATTCAGTACTTC. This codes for CASNNRGEAKNIQYF.

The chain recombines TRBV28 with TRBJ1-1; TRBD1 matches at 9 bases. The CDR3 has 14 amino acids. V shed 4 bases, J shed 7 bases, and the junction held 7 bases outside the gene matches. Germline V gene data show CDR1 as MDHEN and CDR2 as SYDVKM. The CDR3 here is CASSSPGQGDEAFF. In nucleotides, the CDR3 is TGTGCCAGCAGTTCCCCGGGACAGGGAGATGAAGCTTTCTTT.

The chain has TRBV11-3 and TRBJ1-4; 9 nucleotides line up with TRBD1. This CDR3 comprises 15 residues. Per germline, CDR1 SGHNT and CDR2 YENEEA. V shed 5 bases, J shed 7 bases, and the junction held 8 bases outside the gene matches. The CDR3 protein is CASSPRTGEAEKLFF. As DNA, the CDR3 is TGTGCCAGCAGCCCCAGGACAGGGGAAGCTGAAAAACTGTTTTTT. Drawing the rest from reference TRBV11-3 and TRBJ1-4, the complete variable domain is EAGVVQSPRYKIIEKKQPVAFWCNPISGHNTLYWYLQNLGQGPELLIRYENEEAVDDSQLPKDRFSAERLKGVDSTLKIQPAELGDSAVYLCASSPRTGEAEKLFFGSGTQLSVL.

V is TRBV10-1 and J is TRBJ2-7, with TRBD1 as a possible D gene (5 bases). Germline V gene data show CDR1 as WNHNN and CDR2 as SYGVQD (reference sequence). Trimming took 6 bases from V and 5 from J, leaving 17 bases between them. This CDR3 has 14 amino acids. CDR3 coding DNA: TGCGCCAGCAGAGAGGACACCCAAACTGACGAGCAGTACTTC. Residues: CASREDTQTDEQYF.

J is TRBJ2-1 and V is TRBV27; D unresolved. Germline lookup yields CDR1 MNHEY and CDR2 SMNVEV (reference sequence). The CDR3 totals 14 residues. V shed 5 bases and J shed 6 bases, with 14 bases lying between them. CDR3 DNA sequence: TGTGCCAGCAGTCCATACGGTGGGCGCAATGAGCAGTTCTTC. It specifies CASSPYGGRNEQFF.

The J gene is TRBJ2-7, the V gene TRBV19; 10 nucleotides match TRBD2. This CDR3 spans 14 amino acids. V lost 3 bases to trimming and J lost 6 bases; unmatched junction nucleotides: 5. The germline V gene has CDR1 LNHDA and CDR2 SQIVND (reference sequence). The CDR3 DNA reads TGTGCCAGTAGTATTCTCCGGACTAGCGGCGAGCAGTACTTC. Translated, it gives CASSILRTSGEQYF.

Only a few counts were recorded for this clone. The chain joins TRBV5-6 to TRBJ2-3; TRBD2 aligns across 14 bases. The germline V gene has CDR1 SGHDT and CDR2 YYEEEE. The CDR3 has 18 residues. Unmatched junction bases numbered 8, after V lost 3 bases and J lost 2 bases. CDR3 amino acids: CASSSAGTSGRITDTQYF. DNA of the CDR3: TGTGCCAGCAGCTCCGCCGGGACTAGCGGGAGAATCACAGATACGCAGTATTTT.

CDR3 region: CASSRRPNGGATYNEQFF. The CDR3 DNA reads TGTGCCAGTAGTAGGAGACCAAACGGGGGGGCCACCTACAATGAGCAGTTCTTC. J is TRBJ2-1 and V is TRBV19; TRBD2 agrees at 8 bases. V was pared by 4 bases and J by 2 bases, with 13 bases of the junction left unmatched. This CDR3 contains 18 residues. CDR1 is LNHDA and CDR2 is SQIVND in the germline V gene (reference sequence).